A single sample is the source of the 2 T cell receptor beta chains below, sequenced in a study of T cell repertoires in cytomegalovirus infection. TCRdb reprocessed the reads with MiXCR, giving one entry per CDR3 protein. The sample yields roughly 640,000 distinct CDR3 sequences, more than 20% seen once. Sequencing was carried out using CD8+ T cells from PBMCs. All receptors come from a human donor in good health (CMV status not recorded). Some clones in this sample may be carry-over from other donors' samples.

This clonotype occurred many times. The chain uses TRBV7-9 and TRBJ2-1; D might be TRBD2 (6 bases). Germline CDR1 is SEHNR and CDR2 is FQNEAQ (reference sequence). With 3 bases removed from V and 4 bases from J, the gap between germline ends came to 13 bases. The CDR3 is made up of 15 amino acids. The CDR3 loop is CASSFVRSGYNEQFF. The CDR3, as DNA: TGTGCCAGCAGCTTTGTTAGGAGCGGGTACAATGAGCAGTTCTTC.

This clonotype showed up just a few times. The chain links TRBV7-9 to TRBJ2-5; D is unclear. Germline V gives CDR1 SEHNR, CDR2 FQNEAQ (reference sequence). The CDR3 extends over 14 amino acids. Trimming removed 5 bases from V and 0 bases from J, with 10 bases in between. The CDR3 spells CASSPPGNQETQYF. CDR3 in DNA: TGTGCCAGCAGCCCTCCGGGCAACCAAGAGACCCAGTACTTC.